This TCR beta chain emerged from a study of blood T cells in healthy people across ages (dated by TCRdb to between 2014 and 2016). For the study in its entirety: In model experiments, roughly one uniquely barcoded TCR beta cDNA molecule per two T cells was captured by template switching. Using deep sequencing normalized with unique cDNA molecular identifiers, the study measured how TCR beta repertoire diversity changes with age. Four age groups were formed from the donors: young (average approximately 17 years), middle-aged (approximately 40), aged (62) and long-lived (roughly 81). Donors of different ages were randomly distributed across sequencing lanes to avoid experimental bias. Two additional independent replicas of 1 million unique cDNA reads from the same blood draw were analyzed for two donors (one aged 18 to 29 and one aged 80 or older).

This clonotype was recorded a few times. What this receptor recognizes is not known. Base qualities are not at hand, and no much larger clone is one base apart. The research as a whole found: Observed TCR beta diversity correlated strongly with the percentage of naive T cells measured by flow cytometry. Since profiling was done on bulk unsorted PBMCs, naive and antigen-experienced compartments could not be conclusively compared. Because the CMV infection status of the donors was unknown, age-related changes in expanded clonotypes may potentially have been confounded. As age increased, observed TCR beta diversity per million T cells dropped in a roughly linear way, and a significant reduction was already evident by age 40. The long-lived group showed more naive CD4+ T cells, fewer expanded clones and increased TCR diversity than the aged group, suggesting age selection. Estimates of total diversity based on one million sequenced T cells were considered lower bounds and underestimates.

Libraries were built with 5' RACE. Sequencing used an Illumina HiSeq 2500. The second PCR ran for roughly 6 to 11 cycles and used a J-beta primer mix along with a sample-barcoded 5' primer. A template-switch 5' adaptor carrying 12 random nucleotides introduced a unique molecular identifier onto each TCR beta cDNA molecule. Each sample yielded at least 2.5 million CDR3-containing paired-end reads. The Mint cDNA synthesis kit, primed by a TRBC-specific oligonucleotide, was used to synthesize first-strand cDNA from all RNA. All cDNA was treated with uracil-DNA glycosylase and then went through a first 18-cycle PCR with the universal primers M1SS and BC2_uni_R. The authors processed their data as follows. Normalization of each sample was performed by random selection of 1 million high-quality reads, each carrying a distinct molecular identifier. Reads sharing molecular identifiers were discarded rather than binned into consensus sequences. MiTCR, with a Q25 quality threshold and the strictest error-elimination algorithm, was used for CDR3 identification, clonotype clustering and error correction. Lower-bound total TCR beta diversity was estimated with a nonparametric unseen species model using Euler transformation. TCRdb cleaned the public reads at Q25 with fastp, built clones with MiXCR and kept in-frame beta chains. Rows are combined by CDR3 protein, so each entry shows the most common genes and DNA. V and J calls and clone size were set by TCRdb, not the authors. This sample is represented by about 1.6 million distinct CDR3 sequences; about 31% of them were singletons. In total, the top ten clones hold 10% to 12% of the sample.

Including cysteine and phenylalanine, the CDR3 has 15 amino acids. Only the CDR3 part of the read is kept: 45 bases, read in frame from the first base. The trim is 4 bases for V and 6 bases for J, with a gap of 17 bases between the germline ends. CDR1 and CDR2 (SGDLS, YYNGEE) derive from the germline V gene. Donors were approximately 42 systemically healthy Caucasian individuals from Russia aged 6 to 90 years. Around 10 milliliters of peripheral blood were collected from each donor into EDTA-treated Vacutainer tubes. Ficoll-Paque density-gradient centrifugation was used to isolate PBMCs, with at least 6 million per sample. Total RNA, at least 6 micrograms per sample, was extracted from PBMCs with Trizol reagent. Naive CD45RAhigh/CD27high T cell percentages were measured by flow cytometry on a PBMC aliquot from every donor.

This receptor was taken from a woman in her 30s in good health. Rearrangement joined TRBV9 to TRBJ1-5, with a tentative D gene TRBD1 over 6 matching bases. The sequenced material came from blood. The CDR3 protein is CASSRGGGASQPQHF. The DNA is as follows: TGTGCCAGCAGCCGAGGGGGGGGCGCGAGTCAGCCCCAGCATTTT.